A selection of T cell receptor beta chains follows, all from one sample in a study of regulatory T cells in long-lasting Graves disease. MiXCR was run by TCRdb on the multiplex PCR reads, yielding one entry per CDR3 protein. Among a few hundred thousand distinct CDR3 sequences listed, less than 30% were seen once. Sequenced here: peripheral blood mononuclear cells (PBMCs), sampled when the disease was refractory, from a patient treated with antithyroid drugs. The receptors here all came from a woman aged 40 to 50 with Graves disease. Each CDR3 is given with its conserved first and last residue. A D gene is named only where the DNA matches it firmly. Rows give clone size only sometimes, using once, few, many, or a class for an expanded clone.

CDR3nt,CDR3aa,j_gene,v_gene,abundance,d_gene
TGTGCCAGCAGTCACCGGGGGGCGGCCAAAAACATTCAGTACTTC,CASSHRGAAKNIQYF,TRBJ2-4,TRBV28,many,.
TGTGCCAGCAGGCCGGGACAGGGGGGCCAAGAGACCCAGTACTTC,CASRPGQGGQETQYF,TRBJ2-5,TRBV2,.,TRBD1
TGTGCCAGCAGTCCAACGCGCAGGGGGACGAGCAATCAGCCCCAGCATTTT,CASSPTRRGTSNQPQHF,TRBJ1-5,TRBV28,many,TRBD1
TGTGCCAGCAGCTCGGGACACTCTCACGAGCTGTTTTTT,CASSSGHSHELFF,TRBJ2-2,TRBV11-2,.,.
TGTGCCAGCAGTCCCCCAAGTCGCGAGCAGTACTTC,CASSPPSREQYF,TRBJ2-7,TRBV28,many,.
TGTGCCAGCAGCTTGGAGGGTGACAGGGGTCGGTTCACTGAAGCTTTCTTT,CASSLEGDRGRFTEAFF,TRBJ1-1,TRBV5-6,.,TRBD1
TGTGCCAGCAGTCCAGGCGGTTATGGAAACACCATATATTTT,CASSPGGYGNTIYF,TRBJ1-3,TRBV6-1,.,.
TGTGCCAGCACCCCCAAGCGGGAGACCACCGGGGAGCTGTTTTTT,CASTPKRETTGELFF,TRBJ2-2,TRBV12-3/TRBV12-4,.,TRBD2
TGCGCCAGCAGCTTGAATCCGGGAGACACCTCGTACGAGCAGTACTTC,CASSLNPGDTSYEQYF,TRBJ2-7,TRBV5-1,many,.
TGTGCCAGCAGTTCTGACAGGGTGCCCTACGAGCAGTACTTC,CASSSDRVPYEQYF,TRBJ2-7,TRBV6-5,.,TRBD1
TGTGCCAGCAGTGAAGCTAGCGGGAACTACGAGCAGTACTTC,CASSEASGNYEQYF,TRBJ2-7,TRBV2,many,TRBD2
TGTGCCAGCAGTTTTATTCTGACAGAGATGAACACTGAAGCTTTCTTT,CASSFILTEMNTEAFF,TRBJ1-1,TRBV6-9,.,.
TGTGCCATCAGTGAGTCTGAGCGACACTACAATGAGCAGTTCTTC,CAISESERHYNEQFF,TRBJ2-1,TRBV10-3,many,.
TGCGCCAGCAGCAGGGGACAGTGGGTCGACGAGCAGTACTTC,CASSRGQWVDEQYF,TRBJ2-7,TRBV5-1,few,TRBD1
TGTGCCAGTCGACTGGGAGGGGCTTCGTTGCCCCAGCATTTT,CASRLGGASLPQHF,TRBJ1-5,TRBV28,many,.
TGTGCCTGGGGGACAGGGATGAACACTGAAGCTTTCTTT,CAWGTGMNTEAFF,TRBJ1-1,TRBV30,.,TRBD1
TGTGCCATCCGGGGACGAAGATCGGGCGAGCAGTACTTC,CAIRGRRSGEQYF,TRBJ2-7,TRBV28,many,.
TGTGCCAGCAGCTCGGACTCCTGGGATTCACCCCTCCACTTT,CASSSDSWDSPLHF,TRBJ1-6,TRBV3-1,.,.
TGTGCCAGCAGTCCGTGGGACAGGGGGTACCCAGATACGCAGTATTTT,CASSPWDRGYPDTQYF,TRBJ2-3,TRBV28,.,TRBD1
TGTGCCAGCAACCCCGTTAGACAGGGGAGCCGTTCTCGGCCCCAGCATTTT,CASNPVRQGSRSRPQHF,TRBJ1-5,TRBV28,few,TRBD1
TGTGCCAGCAGTTTGACCCTGGTCCGGGGGCAGGATCAGCCCCAGCATTTT,CASSLTLVRGQDQPQHF,TRBJ1-5,TRBV12-3/TRBV12-4,many,.
TGTGCCAGCAGTGCCATAGCGGGAGCTTACGAGCAGTACTTC,CASSAIAGAYEQYF,TRBJ2-7,TRBV25-1,many,TRBD2
TGCAGTGCTAGAGACCTAGCGGGAGGCCCCTACGAGCAGTACTTC,CSARDLAGGPYEQYF,TRBJ2-7,TRBV20-1,many,TRBD2
TGTGCCAGCAGTTACTATACAGGGCTCAACTCTGGGGCCAACGTCCTGACTTTC,CASSYYTGLNSGANVLTF,TRBJ2-6,TRBV6-5,many,.
TGTGCCAGCAGCTACCGACAGGACTGGGCAGATACGCAGTATTTT,CASSYRQDWADTQYF,TRBJ2-3,TRBV7-9,.,.
TGTGCCAGCAGCTCATATACGACAGGAACCAACACCGGGGAGCTGTTTTTT,CASSSYTTGTNTGELFF,TRBJ2-2,TRBV7-6,few,.